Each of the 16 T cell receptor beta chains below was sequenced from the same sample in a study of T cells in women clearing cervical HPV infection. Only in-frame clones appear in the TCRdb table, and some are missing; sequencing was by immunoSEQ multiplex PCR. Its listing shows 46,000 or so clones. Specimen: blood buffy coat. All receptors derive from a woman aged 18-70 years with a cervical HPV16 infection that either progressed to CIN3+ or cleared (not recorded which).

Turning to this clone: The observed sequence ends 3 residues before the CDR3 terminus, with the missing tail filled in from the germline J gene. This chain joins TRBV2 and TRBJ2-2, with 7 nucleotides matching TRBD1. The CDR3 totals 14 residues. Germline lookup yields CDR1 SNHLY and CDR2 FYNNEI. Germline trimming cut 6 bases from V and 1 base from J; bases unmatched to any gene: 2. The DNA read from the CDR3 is TGTGCCAGCAGATACAGGGGGAACACCGGGGAG. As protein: CASRYRGNTGE. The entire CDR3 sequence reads CASRYRGNTGELFF.

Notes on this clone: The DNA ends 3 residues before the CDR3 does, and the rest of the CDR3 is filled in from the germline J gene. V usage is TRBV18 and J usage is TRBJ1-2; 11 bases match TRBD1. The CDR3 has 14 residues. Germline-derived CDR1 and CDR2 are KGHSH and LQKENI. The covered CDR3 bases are TGTGCCAGCTCACCAGGACAGGGGGCTTTCCAC. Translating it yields CASSPGQGAFH. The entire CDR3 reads CASSPGQGAFHYTF.

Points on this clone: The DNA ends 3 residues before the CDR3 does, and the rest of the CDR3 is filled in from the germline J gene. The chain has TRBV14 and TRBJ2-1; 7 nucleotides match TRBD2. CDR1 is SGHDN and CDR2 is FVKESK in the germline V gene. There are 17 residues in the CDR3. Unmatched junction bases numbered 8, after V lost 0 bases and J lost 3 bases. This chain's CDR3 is CASSQDRGLAVYNEQFF. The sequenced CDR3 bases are TGTGCCAGCAGCCAAGATCGTGGGCTAGCGGTCTACAATGAG.

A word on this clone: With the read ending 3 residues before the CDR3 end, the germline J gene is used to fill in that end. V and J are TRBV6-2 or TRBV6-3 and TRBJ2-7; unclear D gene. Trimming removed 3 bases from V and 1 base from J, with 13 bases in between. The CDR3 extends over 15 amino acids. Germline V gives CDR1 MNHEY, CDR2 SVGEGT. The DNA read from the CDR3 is TGTGCCAGCAGTTATATATGGCAGGCATCCTACGAG. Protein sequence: CASSYIWQASYE. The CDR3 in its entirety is CASSYIWQASYEQYF.

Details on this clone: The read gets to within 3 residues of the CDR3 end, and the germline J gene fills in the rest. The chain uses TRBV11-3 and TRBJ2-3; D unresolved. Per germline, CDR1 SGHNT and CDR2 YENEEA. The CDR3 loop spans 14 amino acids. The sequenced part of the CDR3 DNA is TGTGCCAGCAACAGAGAGCAGGATTTAGAGACG. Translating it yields CASNREQDLET. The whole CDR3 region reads CASNREQDLETQYF.

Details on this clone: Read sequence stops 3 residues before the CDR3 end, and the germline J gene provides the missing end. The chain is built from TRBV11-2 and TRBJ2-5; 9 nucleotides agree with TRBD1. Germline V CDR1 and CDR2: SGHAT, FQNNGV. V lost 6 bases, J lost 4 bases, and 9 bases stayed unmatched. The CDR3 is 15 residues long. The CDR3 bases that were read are TGTGCCAGCAGGGGGACGGGACAGGGTATAGAGACC. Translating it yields CASRGTGQGIET. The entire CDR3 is CASRGTGQGIETQYF.

The CDR3 here is CASSLGRGQGHIINKDTGELFF. The CDR3 bases that were read are TGTGCCAGCAGCTTAGGTCGCGGACAGGGACACATAATTAACAAAGACACCGGGGAG. The gene calls are TRBV13 and TRBJ2-2; 8 bases align to TRBD1. Read sequence stops 3 residues before the CDR3 end, and the germline J gene provides the missing end. Germline-derived CDR1 and CDR2 are PRHDT and FYEKMQ (reference sequence). V dropped 0 bases and J dropped 3; count of bases not matched to a gene: 21. This CDR3 region has 22 residues. The whole variable domain, remainder taken from reference TRBV13 and TRBJ2-2, is AAGVIQSPRHLIKEKRETATLKCYPIPRHDTVYWYQQGPGQDPQFLISFYEKMQSDKGSIPDRFSAQQFSDYHSELNMSSLELGDSALYFCASSLGRGQGHIINKDTGELFFGEGSRLTVL.

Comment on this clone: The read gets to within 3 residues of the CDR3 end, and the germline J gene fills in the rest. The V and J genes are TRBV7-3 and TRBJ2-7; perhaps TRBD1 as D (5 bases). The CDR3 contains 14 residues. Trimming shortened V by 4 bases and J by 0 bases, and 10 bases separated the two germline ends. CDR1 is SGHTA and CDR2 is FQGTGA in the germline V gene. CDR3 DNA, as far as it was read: TGTGCCAGCAGCTGGCTGGACAACTCCTACGAG. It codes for CASSWLDNSYE. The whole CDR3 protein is CASSWLDNSYEQYF.

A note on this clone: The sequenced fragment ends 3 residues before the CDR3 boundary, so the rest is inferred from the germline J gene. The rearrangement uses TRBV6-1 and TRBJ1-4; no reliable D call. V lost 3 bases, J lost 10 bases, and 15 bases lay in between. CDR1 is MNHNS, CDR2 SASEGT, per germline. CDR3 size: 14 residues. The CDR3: CASSEFVGSGKLFF. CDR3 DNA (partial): TGTGCCAGCAGTGAGTTCGTTGGGTCAGGAAAA.

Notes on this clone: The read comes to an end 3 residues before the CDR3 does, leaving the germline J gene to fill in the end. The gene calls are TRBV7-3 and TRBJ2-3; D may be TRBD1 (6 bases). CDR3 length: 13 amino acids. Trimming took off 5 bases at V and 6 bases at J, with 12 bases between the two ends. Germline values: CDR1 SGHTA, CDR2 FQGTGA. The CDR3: CASSPAGVDTQYF. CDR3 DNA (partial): TGTGCCAGCAGCCCGGCAGGGGTCGATACG.

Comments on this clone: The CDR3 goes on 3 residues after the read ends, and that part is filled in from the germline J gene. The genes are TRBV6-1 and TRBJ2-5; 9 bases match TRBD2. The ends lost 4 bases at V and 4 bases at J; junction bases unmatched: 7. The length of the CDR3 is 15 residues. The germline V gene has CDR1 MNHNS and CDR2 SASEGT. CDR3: CASSGWREGGETQYF. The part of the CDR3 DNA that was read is TGTGCCAGCAGTGGCTGGCGGGAGGGCGGAGAGACC.

The sequenced part of the CDR3 DNA is TGCAGTGCTAGGGGGTGGGACTCCGGCCTCGAG. This encodes CSARGWDSGLE. The whole CDR3 region reads CSARGWDSGLEQYF. The gene calls are TRBV20-1 and TRBJ2-7; D may be TRBD2 (6 bases). The CDR3 is cut off 3 residues early in the read; its end comes from the germline J gene. Between the trimmed V and J ends, which lost 3 bases and 6 bases, there was a span of 18 bases. The CDR3 has 14 amino acids. CDR1 and CDR2 (germline): DFQATT, SNEGSKA (reference sequence).

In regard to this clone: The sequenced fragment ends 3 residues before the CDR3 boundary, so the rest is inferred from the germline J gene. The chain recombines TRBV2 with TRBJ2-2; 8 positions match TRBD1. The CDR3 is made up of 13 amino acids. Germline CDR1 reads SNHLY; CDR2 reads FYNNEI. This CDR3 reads CARTGGKANVLFF. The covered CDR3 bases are TGTGCCAGAACAGGGGGGAAGGCCAACGTG.

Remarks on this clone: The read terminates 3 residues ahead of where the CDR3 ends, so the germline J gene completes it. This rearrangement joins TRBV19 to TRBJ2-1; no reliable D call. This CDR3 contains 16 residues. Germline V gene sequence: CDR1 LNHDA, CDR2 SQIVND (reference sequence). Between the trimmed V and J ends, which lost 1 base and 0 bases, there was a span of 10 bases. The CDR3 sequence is CASSIAASNSYNEQFF. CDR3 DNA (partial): TGTGCCAGTAGTATAGCCGCGTCCAACTCCTACAATGAG.

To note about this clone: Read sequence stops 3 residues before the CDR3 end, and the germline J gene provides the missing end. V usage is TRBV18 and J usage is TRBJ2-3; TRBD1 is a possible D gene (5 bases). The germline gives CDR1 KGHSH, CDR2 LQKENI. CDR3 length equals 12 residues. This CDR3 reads CASSPRGETQYF. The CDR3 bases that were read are TGTGCCAGCTCACCACGGGGCGAGACG.

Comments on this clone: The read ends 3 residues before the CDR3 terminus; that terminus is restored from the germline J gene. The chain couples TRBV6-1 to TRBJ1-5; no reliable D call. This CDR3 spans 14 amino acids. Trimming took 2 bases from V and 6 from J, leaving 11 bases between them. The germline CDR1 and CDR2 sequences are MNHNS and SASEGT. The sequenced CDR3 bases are TGTGCCAGCAGTGAATACGGGGTTCCTCAGCCC. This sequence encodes CASSEYGVPQP. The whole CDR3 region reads CASSEYGVPQPQHF.